This TCR beta chain was sequenced for a study of shared clonotypes between healthy human individuals. Method: immunoSEQ multiplex PCR; TCRdb's copy keeps in-frame clones and lacks some. The sample consists of some 900,000 clones, 76% of them appearing once. The CDR3 runs to 14 residues. Germline values: CDR1 SGHVS, CDR2 FQNEAQ. Trimming removed 6 bases from V and 2 bases from J, with 10 bases in between. Concerning this clone: Possible read error: a much larger clone is one base away.

What was sequenced was memory CD4+ T cells sorted from blood. The subset here: CD45RA-negative fraction. This TCR was recovered from a man between 18 and 29 years old in good health. The chain has TRBV7-8 and TRBJ2-2; possible D gene TRBD1, 6 bases. In DNA form, the CDR3 reads TGTGCCAGCAGGGCCGGGACAAACACCGGGGAGCTGTTTTTT. This sequence encodes CASRAGTNTGELFF.